A selection of T cell receptor beta chains follows, all from one sample in a study of cytomegalovirus exposure and HLA in healthy donors. Method: immunoSEQ multiplex PCR; TCRdb's copy keeps in-frame clones and lacks some. The sample has around 160,000 clones; approximately 71% are singletons. Sequencing input: PBMCs. The receptors were gathered from a woman younger than 30 in good health and CMV-seropositive. CDR3s include the opening cysteine and the closing phenylalanine or tryptophan. The order of the fields is V gene, J gene, clone size, D gene, CDR3 protein, CDR3 DNA. A D gene is named only where the DNA matches it firmly. Clone size is given for some rows only: seen once, a few or many times, or a class if the clone is expanded.

V: TRBV28; J: TRBJ1-5; size: .; D: .; CDR3: CASSSGPQHF; DNA: TGTGCCAGCAGCTCCGGGCCCCAGCATTTT
V: TRBV5-8; J: TRBJ2-7; size: .; D: TRBD1; CDR3: CASSLGTDKYYEQYF; DNA: TGTGCCAGCAGCCTTGGGACAGATAAGTACTACGAGCAGTACTTC
V: TRBV9; J: TRBJ1-6; size: .; D: .; CDR3: CASSASNYSPLHF; DNA: TGTGCCAGCAGCGCGAGTAACTATTCACCCCTCCACTTT
V: TRBV18; J: TRBJ1-1; size: .; D: .; CDR3: CASSPRAGNTEAFF; DNA: TGTGCCAGCTCACCGCGAGCGGGGAACACTGAAGCTTTCTTT
V: TRBV30; J: TRBJ2-7; size: .; D: TRBD2; CDR3: CAWSVGTSGTYEQYF; DNA: TGTGCCTGGAGTGTAGGGACTAGCGGGACATACGAGCAGTACTTC
V: TRBV6-5; J: TRBJ1-1; size: .; D: .; CDR3: CASSRSMNTEAFF; DNA: TGTGCCAGCAGCAGATCAATGAACACTGAAGCTTTCTTT
V: TRBV29-1; J: TRBJ1-1; size: .; D: .; CDR3: CSVENNMYTEAFF; DNA: TGCAGCGTCGAAAATAACATGTACACTGAAGCTTTCTTT
V: TRBV18; J: TRBJ1-5; size: .; D: TRBD1; CDR3: CASSRTGTGVLGDQPQHF; DNA: TGTGCCAGCTCACGAACGGGGACAGGGGTCTTAGGTGATCAGCCCCAGCATTTT
V: TRBV6-5; J: TRBJ1-2; size: .; D: .; CDR3: CASSRRLKGGYGYTF; DNA: TGTGCCAGCAGTCGTCGTCTGAAGGGAGGATATGGCTACACCTTC
V: TRBV10-3; J: TRBJ2-7; size: .; D: TRBD2; CDR3: CAISSAGGGYEQYF; DNA: TGTGCCATCAGCTCAGCGGGAGGGGGTTACGAGCAGTACTTC
V: TRBV14; J: TRBJ1-2; size: .; D: .; CDR3: CASSQDEFQVSPFYGYTF; DNA: TGTGCCAGCAGCCAAGACGAATTCCAGGTGTCGCCATTTTATGGCTACACCTTC
V: TRBV27; J: TRBJ2-5; size: once; D: .; CDR3: CASSPRGGRPETQYF; DNA: TGTGCCAGCAGTCCAAGGGGGGGCCGCCCAGAGACCCAGTACTTC
V: TRBV7-2; J: TRBJ1-4; size: .; D: .; CDR3: CASSLWQNEKLFF; DNA: TGTGCCAGCAGCTTATGGCAGAATGAAAAACTGTTTTTT
V: TRBV19; J: TRBJ2-7; size: .; D: .; CDR3: CASSDQGGLYEQYF; DNA: TGTGCCAGTAGTGATCAGGGAGGACTTTACGAGCAGTACTTC
V: TRBV19; J: TRBJ2-7; size: .; D: TRBD1; CDR3: CASSITGDTSTYEQYF; DNA: TGTGCCAGTAGCATTACAGGGGATACATCTACCTACGAGCAGTACTTC
V: TRBV13; J: TRBJ2-1; size: .; D: TRBD2; CDR3: CASRSRLAGVYEQFF; DNA: TGTGCCAGCAGGAGCAGGCTAGCGGGAGTTTATGAGCAGTTCTTC
V: TRBV30; J: TRBJ2-7; size: .; D: TRBD1; CDR3: CAWTLGTGAFYEQYF; DNA: TGTGCCTGGACTTTGGGGACAGGGGCTTTCTACGAGCAGTACTTC
V: TRBV6-1; J: TRBJ2-3; size: .; D: TRBD2; CDR3: CASRLAGLTDTQYF; DNA: TGTGCCAGCAGACTAGCGGGACTCACAGATACGCAGTATTTT
V: TRBV18; J: TRBJ1-2; size: .; D: .; CDR3: CASSPSLDSYGYTF; DNA: TGTGCCAGCTCACCCTCCTTGGACAGCTATGGCTACACCTTC
V: TRBV18; J: TRBJ1-1; size: .; D: .; CDR3: CASSPAESMNTEAFF; DNA: TGTGCCAGCTCCCCTGCGGAAAGCATGAACACTGAAGCTTTCTTT
V: TRBV11-2; J: TRBJ1-5; size: .; D: .; CDR3: CASSFGGEGQPQHF; DNA: TGTGCCAGCAGCTTTGGGGGGGAGGGTCAGCCCCAGCATTTT
V: TRBV7-9; J: TRBJ2-1; size: .; D: TRBD2; CDR3: CASRSLAGGPHGQFF; DNA: TGTGCCAGCAGATCACTAGCGGGGGGGCCCCACGGGCAGTTCTTC
V: TRBV28; J: TRBJ2-1; size: few; D: .; CDR3: CASSSRLGTGNEQFF; DNA: TGTGCCAGCAGTTCCAGACTAGGGACGGGGAATGAGCAGTTCTTC
V: TRBV7-8; J: TRBJ2-7; size: few; D: TRBD1; CDR3: CASSWDRNTKPPHEQYF; DNA: TGTGCCAGCAGCTGGGACAGGAATACCAAACCCCCCCACGAGCAGTACTTC
V: TRBV25-1; J: TRBJ1-1; size: .; D: .; CDR3: CASSGGLKGRAFF; DNA: TGTGCCAGCAGTGGTGGACTCAAGGGGAGGGCTTTCTTT
V: TRBV19; J: TRBJ1-2; size: .; D: .; CDR3: CASSIAPYTNDGYTF; DNA: TGTGCCAGTAGTATAGCCCCTTACACTAACGACGGCTACACCTTC
V: TRBV11-2; J: TRBJ1-1; size: .; D: TRBD1; CDR3: CASSLETGGITEAFF; DNA: TGTGCCAGCAGCTTAGAAACAGGGGGAATCACTGAAGCTTTCTTT
V: TRBV6-5; J: TRBJ2-7; size: .; D: .; CDR3: CASREGDHEQYF; DNA: TGTGCCAGCCGGGAAGGAGACCACGAGCAGTACTTC
V: TRBV7-9; J: TRBJ2-7; size: .; D: .; CDR3: CASSFPAYEQYF; DNA: TGTGCCAGCAGCTTTCCCGCCTACGAGCAGTACTTC
V: TRBV7-2; J: TRBJ2-5; size: .; D: TRBD1; CDR3: CASSGYRGETQYF; DNA: TGTGCCAGCAGCGGATACAGGGGGGAGACCCAGTACTTC
V: TRBV2; J: TRBJ1-2; size: .; D: TRBD1; CDR3: CARTGGLRGGYTF; DNA: TGTGCCAGGACAGGGGGACTCCGTGGTGGCTACACCTTC
V: TRBV27; J: TRBJ1-2; size: .; D: .; CDR3: CASSRSAGHGYTF; DNA: TGTGCCAGCAGCCGCTCAGCGGGCCATGGCTACACCTTC
V: TRBV6-1; J: TRBJ2-5; size: .; D: .; CDR3: CARGTAGTSLYF; DNA: TGTGCCAGGGGGACAGCCGGGACTAGTCTGTACTTC
V: TRBV11-1; J: TRBJ2-5; size: .; D: .; CDR3: CASSYTPGRGETQYF; DNA: TGTGCCAGCAGCTACACCCCCGGCCGCGGGGAGACCCAGTACTTC
V: TRBV19; J: TRBJ1-2; size: .; D: TRBD1; CDR3: CASSTPGGADYGYTF; DNA: TGTGCCAGTAGTACCCCAGGGGGCGCAGACTATGGCTACACCTTC
V: TRBV28; J: TRBJ2-7; size: .; D: TRBD1; CDR3: CATLQSWGQGRHEQYF; DNA: TGTGCCACCCTCCAATCGTGGGGACAGGGGAGGCACGAGCAGTACTTC
V: TRBV30; J: TRBJ1-1; size: .; D: .; CDR3: CAWRSLVRGDTEAFF; DNA: TGTGCCTGGAGATCATTAGTCAGGGGTGACACTGAAGCTTTCTTT
V: TRBV7-6; J: TRBJ1-5; size: .; D: TRBD1; CDR3: CASSLGQGAESQPQHF; DNA: TGTGCCAGCAGCCTAGGACAGGGGGCGGAATCTCAGCCCCAGCATTTT
V: TRBV12-5; J: TRBJ1-2; size: .; D: TRBD1; CDR3: CASGLAGTGGDYGYTF; DNA: TGTGCTAGTGGTTTGGCAGGGACAGGGGGCGACTATGGCTACACCTTC
V: TRBV7-8; J: TRBJ1-4; size: .; D: .; CDR3: CASSFSDLNEKLFF; DNA: TGTGCCAGCAGCTTTTCGGACTTAAATGAAAAACTGTTTTTT
V: TRBV5-6; J: TRBJ1-2; size: .; D: .; CDR3: CASSLVAGLGYTF; DNA: TGTGCCAGCAGCTTGGTGGCAGGTCTAGGCTACACCTTC
V: TRBV28; J: TRBJ1-1; size: .; D: TRBD1; CDR3: CASSLDRGLVTEAFF; DNA: TGTGCCAGCAGTTTAGACAGGGGGTTAGTCACTGAAGCTTTCTTT
V: TRBV30; J: TRBJ2-7; size: .; D: .; CDR3: CAWSVSQAYEQYF; DNA: TGTGCCTGGAGTGTAAGCCAGGCCTACGAGCAGTACTTC
V: TRBV4-2; J: TRBJ2-2; size: .; D: TRBD2; CDR3: CASSPRTTRGGSGTGELFF; DNA: TGTGCCAGCAGCCCCCGGACAACGCGGGGGGGCTCCGGCACCGGGGAGCTGTTTTTT
V: TRBV14; J: TRBJ2-2; size: .; D: .; CDR3: CASSQQRHNTGELFF; DNA: TGTGCCAGCAGCCAACAGCGCCACAACACCGGGGAGCTGTTTTTT
V: TRBV7-8; J: TRBJ1-1; size: .; D: TRBD1; CDR3: CASSSQGFRTEAFF; DNA: TGTGCCAGCAGCTCACAGGGGTTTCGGACTGAAGCTTTCTTT
V: TRBV30; J: TRBJ2-2; size: .; D: .; CDR3: CAWRGQLANTGELFF; DNA: TGTGCCTGGAGGGGGCAGTTAGCGAACACCGGGGAGCTGTTTTTT
V: TRBV2; J: TRBJ2-7; size: .; D: .; CDR3: CASSEGTALYEQYF; DNA: TGTGCCAGCAGTGAAGGGACAGCACTCTACGAGCAGTACTTC
V: TRBV27; J: TRBJ2-3; size: few; D: TRBD2; CDR3: CASSQQAGVLTDTQYF; DNA: TGTGCCAGCAGTCAGCAAGCGGGAGTATTAACAGATACGCAGTATTTT
V: TRBV6-1; J: TRBJ2-1; size: once; D: .; CDR3: CASSESTGEYNEQFF; DNA: TGTGCCAGCAGTGAATCGACAGGAGAATACAATGAGCAGTTCTTC
V: TRBV19; J: TRBJ1-5; size: .; D: .; CDR3: CASSKPGVGNQPQHF; DNA: TGTGCCAGTAGTAAGCCAGGGGTCGGCAATCAGCCCCAGCATTTT
V: TRBV11-3; J: TRBJ2-3; size: .; D: .; CDR3: CASSRGTSPTDTQYF; DNA: TGTGCCAGCAGCCGAGGGACTTCGCCAACAGATACGCAGTATTTT
V: TRBV30; J: TRBJ2-7; size: .; D: .; CDR3: CAWRLRVAEPYEQYF; DNA: TGTGCCTGGAGGCTCCGGGTTGCAGAACCTTACGAGCAGTACTTC